These 31 T cell receptor beta chains came from one sample sequenced in a study of blood T cell repertoires in COVID-19. Only in-frame clones appear in the TCRdb table, and some are missing; sequencing was by immunoSEQ multiplex PCR. The sample records around 320,000 clones, 85% to 95% being singletons. The sequenced material came from PBMCs or T cells enriched from blood (not recorded which). Receptors originate from a woman in her twenties or thirties who had been exposed to COVID-19.

J is TRBJ1-1 and V is TRBV6-5; D gene uncertain. The germline V and J ends were trimmed by 6 bases and 5 bases, with 16 bases remaining between them. The CDR3 sequence is 14 residues long. Germline assignment: CDR1 MNHEY and CDR2 SVGAGI. The CDR3 region has the DNA TGTGCCAGCAGGATCCTTCCTGCGAGGACTGAAGCTTTCTTT. Translating it yields CASRILPARTEAFF.

This chain joins TRBV6-5 and TRBJ2-6, with D hard to call. Germline V gene sequence: CDR1 MNHEY, CDR2 SVGAGI. This CDR3 contains 13 residues. Deletions cut 10 bases from V and 2 bases from J, with 9 bases between. The CDR3 here is CATRQAGANVLTF. The CDR3 DNA sequence: TGTGCCACTCGGCAGGCTGGGGCCAACGTCCTGACTTTC.

The chain employs TRBV19 and TRBJ1-2, with a possible D match to TRBD1 (5 bases). CDR1 is LNHDA and CDR2 is SQIVND in the germline V gene (reference sequence). Trimming removed 7 bases from V and 7 bases from J, with 19 bases in between. The CDR3 has 14 amino acids. The CDR3 region is CASNPRGGVRGYTF. The CDR3 region has the DNA TGTGCCAGTAACCCCCGGGGGGGTGTACGTGGCTACACCTTC.

The chain links TRBV4-2 to TRBJ2-1; 9 bases map to TRBD2. From germline, CDR1 is LGHNA and CDR2 YNFKEQ. The CDR3 runs 14 residues. V was clipped by 7 bases and J by 10 bases; unmatched bases: 11. The CDR3 nucleotides are TGTGCCAGCAACTCCCGTTCTAGCGGGGACGAGCAGTTCTTC. Translation: CASNSRSSGDEQFF.

The chain joins TRBV20-1 to TRBJ2-7; TRBD2 matches 8 bases. This CDR3 has 13 residues. Trimming took 6 bases from V and 0 from J; bases not matched to a gene: 4. CDR1 and CDR2 from the germline V gene are DFQATT and SNEGSKA (reference sequence). The chain's CDR3 is CSASSGASYEQYF. DNA of the CDR3: TGCAGTGCAAGTAGCGGGGCCTCCTACGAGCAGTACTTC.

This rearrangement joins TRBV7-2 to TRBJ1-1; no definite D call. Per the germline V gene, CDR1 is SGHTA and CDR2 is FQGNSA. This CDR3 is built from 14 residues. Deletions cut 2 bases from V and 4 bases from J, with 11 bases between. The CDR3 nucleotides are TGTGCCAGCAGCTTACGGTCGGGGAGCACTGAAGCTTTCTTT. Translation: CASSLRSGSTEAFF.

V and J are TRBV24-1 and TRBJ1-5; tentatively, D is TRBD1 (5 bases). The germline V and J ends were trimmed by 5 bases and 0 bases, with 7 bases remaining between them. Germline V gene sequence: CDR1 KGHDR, CDR2 SFDVKD. The CDR3 has 14 amino acids. This CDR3 is CATSAGHSNQPQHF. The DNA of the CDR3 is TGTGCCACCAGTGCCGGACATAGCAATCAGCCCCAGCATTTT.

This rearrangement joins TRBV6-1 to TRBJ1-3; D perhaps matches TRBD1 (5 bases). V lost 2 bases and J 8 bases, leaving 19 bases between the germline ends. CDR1 MNHNS and CDR2 SASEGT come from the germline V gene. The length of the CDR3 is 16 residues. The CDR3 coding sequence is TGTGCCAGCAGTGAACGGGCGTCACAGGTAGTCGACACCATATATTTT. It yields the protein CASSERASQVVDTIYF.

The chain couples TRBV7-9 to TRBJ2-7; 9 bases align to TRBD2. This CDR3 spans 15 amino acids. Germline lookup yields CDR1 SEHNR and CDR2 FQNEAQ (reference sequence). V lost 2 bases and J lost 2; bases outside the gene matches: 4. This CDR3 reads CASSLFQRGAYEQYF. For the CDR3, the DNA is TGTGCCAGCAGCTTATTCCAGCGGGGGGCCTACGAGCAGTACTTC.

The rearrangement uses TRBV19 and TRBJ1-1, with D unresolved. Trimming stripped 6 bases from V and 2 bases from J, with 13 bases between. Germline V gives CDR1 LNHDA, CDR2 SQIVND (reference sequence). The CDR3 sequence is 14 residues long. The CDR3 loop reads CASRLRAGNTEAFF. CDR3 sequence (DNA): TGTGCCAGTAGACTAAGGGCGGGTAACACTGAAGCTTTCTTT.

The chain links TRBV19 to TRBJ1-6, with D unclear. Deletions cut 7 bases from V and 0 bases from J, with 13 bases between. The germline CDR1 and CDR2 sequences are LNHDA and SQIVND (reference sequence). This CDR3 is 16 amino acids long. CDR3 region: CASITTYSSYNSPLHF. The CDR3 DNA is TGTGCCAGTATAACGACCTACAGCTCCTATAATTCACCCCTCCACTTT. The variable domain in full, with the rest retrieved from reference TRBV19 and TRBJ1-6, is DGGITQSPKYLFRKEGQNVTLSCEQNLNHDAMYWYRQDPGQGLRLIYYSQIVNDFQKGDIAEGYSVSREKKESFPLTVTSAQKNPTAFYLCASITTYSSYNSPLHFGNGTRLTVT.

The rearrangement uses TRBV3-1 (or the pseudogene TRBV3-2) and TRBJ1-1, with TRBD1 matching 9 bases. V gave up 6 bases and J gave up 1 base; unmatched junction bases: 3. This CDR3 spans 14 amino acids. The germline V gene has CDR1 LGHDT and CDR2 YNNKEL (reference sequence). The CDR3, as DNA: TGTGCCAGCAGGTGGGACAGGGCGAACACTGAAGCTTTCTTT. This sequence encodes CASRWDRANTEAFF.

V gene TRBV21-1 combines with J gene TRBJ1-2. TRBV21-1 represents a pseudogene. The CDR3 is made up of 16 amino acids. The CDR3 loop is CASSKARVGGSYGYTF. The CDR3 nucleotides are TGTGCCAGCAGCAAAGCCCGGGTGGGGGGTTCTTATGGCTACACCTTC.

The V call is TRBV4-2, the J call TRBJ1-6; 9 bases match TRBD1. Germline values: CDR1 LGHNA, CDR2 YNFKEQ. V lost 8 bases, J lost 6 bases, and 11 bases stayed unmatched. The CDR3 length is 16 residues. In DNA, the CDR3 is TGTGCCAGCCAATCAGACCGACAGGGGGGTAATTCACCCCTCCACTTT. Translation gives CASQSDRQGGNSPLHF.

The chain uses TRBV13 and TRBJ2-7; 9 bases match TRBD1. This CDR3 has 15 amino acids. Germline values: CDR1 PRHDT, CDR2 FYEKMQ (reference sequence). With 5 bases clipped from V and 2 bases from J, the junction kept 7 bases outside the gene matches. The CDR3 nucleotides are TGTGCCAGCAGCAGGACCGGGACAGGGACCTACGAGCAGTACTTC. Its translation: CASSRTGTGTYEQYF.

The rearrangement uses TRBV11-2 and TRBJ2-5, with TRBD1 matching 9 bases. V was clipped by 1 base and J by 1 base; unmatched bases: 4. Germline V gene lookup returns CDR1 SGHAT and CDR2 FQNNGV. The CDR3 spans 16 residues. CDR3 nucleotide sequence: TGTGCCAGCAGCTTAGTACAGGGGGCAGGCCAAGAGACCCAGTACTTC. Protein: CASSLVQGAGQETQYF.

The chain uses TRBV10-3 and TRBJ1-2; D is perhaps TRBD1 (6 bases). The CDR3 consists of 12 residues. Per germline, CDR1 ENHRY and CDR2 SYGVKD. V was trimmed by 8 bases and J by 8 bases, leaving 15 bases between them. CDR3 coding DNA: TGTGCCATCGGCCCTACTACAGGGGGCTACACCTTC. This encodes CAIGPTTGGYTF.

This clone is a singleton in its sample. V is TRBV19 and J is TRBJ1-4; 10 bases align to TRBD1. This CDR3 has 17 residues. V lost 4 bases, J lost 7 bases, and 12 bases stayed unmatched. CDR1 is LNHDA and CDR2 is SQIVND in the germline V gene (reference sequence). CDR3 bases: TGTGCCAGTAGTACTCACCGACAGGGGGCCGTAGGTGAAAAACTGTTTTTT. The encoded protein is CASSTHRQGAVGEKLFF.

The chain is built from TRBV2 and TRBJ2-1; 16 bases match TRBD2. Trimming at V came to 7 bases and at J to 5 bases, leaving 17 bases not matched to a gene. CDR3 length: 20 amino acids. The germline gives CDR1 SNHLY, CDR2 FYNNEI. CDR3 in amino acids: CASTSPPGLAGGPSDNEQFF. The CDR3 DNA reads as TGTGCCAGCACCTCCCCCCCGGGACTAGCGGGGGGGCCATCAGACAATGAGCAGTTCTTC.

The chain links TRBV5-1 to TRBJ2-5, with 15 bases aligning to TRBD2. The germline CDR1 and CDR2 sequences are SGHRS and YFSETQ. V dropped 4 bases and J dropped 1; count of bases not matched to a gene: 8. There are 18 residues in the CDR3. CDR3 coding DNA: TGCGCCAGCAGCCTAGGGACTAGCGGGGGGTCGATCCAAGAGACCCAGTACTTC. Residues: CASSLGTSGGSIQETQYF.

The V and J genes are TRBV5-1 and TRBJ2-3; 9 bases match TRBD2. The ends lost 4 bases at V and 2 bases at J; junction bases unmatched: 14. The length of the CDR3 is 18 residues. Germline CDR1 and CDR2: SGHRS and YFSETQ. The CDR3 here is CASSPGPLAGAITDTQYF. The CDR3 DNA sequence: TGCGCCAGCAGCCCTGGACCCTTAGCGGGGGCGATCACAGATACGCAGTATTTT. The complete variable domain, with remaining parts taken from reference TRBV5-1 and TRBJ2-3, reads KAGVTQTPRYLIKTRGQQVTLSCSPISGHRSVSWYQQTPGQGLQFLFEYFSETQRNKGNFPGRFSGRQFSNSRSEMNVSTLELGDSALYLCASSPGPLAGAITDTQYFGPGTRLTVL.

The CDR3 is CASSLKNRGGDWFYGYTF. In nucleotides, the CDR3 is TGTGCCAGCAGCTTAAAGAACAGGGGTGGGGACTGGTTCTATGGCTACACCTTC. This sequence joins TRBV9 and TRBJ1-2; 7 bases are shared with TRBD1. CDR1 SGDLS and CDR2 YYNGEE come from the germline V gene. The J segment lost 4 bases and the V segment lost 4 bases, leaving 19 bases of the junction unmatched. This CDR3 is 18 amino acids long.

The CDR3 here is CASSLGAGGAYEQYF. Here the CDR3 DNA reads TGTGCCAGCAGCTTAGGGGCAGGAGGAGCCTACGAGCAGTACTTC. The rearrangement uses TRBV7-2 and TRBJ2-7; D is perhaps TRBD2 (5 bases). The CDR3 totals 15 residues. Germline CDR1 reads SGHTA; CDR2 reads FQGNSA. V was pared by 1 base and J by 2 bases, with 12 bases between.

This chain connects TRBV11-2 to TRBJ2-5, with D maybe TRBD2 (6 bases). Trimming removed 5 bases from V and 1 base from J, with 14 bases in between. There are 15 residues in the CDR3. From germline, CDR1 is SGHAT and CDR2 FQNNGV. In nucleotides, the CDR3 is TGTGCCAGCAGCGGGGGGTCCTCCCCCCAAGAGACCCAGTACTTC. Translating it yields CASSGGSSPQETQYF. The whole variable domain, remainder taken from reference TRBV11-2 and TRBJ2-5, is EAGVAQSPRYKIIEKRQSVAFWCNPISGHATLYWYQQILGQGPKLLIQFQNNGVVDDSQLPKDRFSAERLKGVDSTLKIQPAKLEDSAVYLCASSGGSSPQETQYFGPGTRLLVL.

CDR3 in DNA: TGCGCCAGCAGCCAAGCGAACCCGAGGGATCCTGAAGCTTTCTTT. Translation: CASSQANPRDPEAFF. V and J are TRBV4-1 and TRBJ1-1, with no clear D. The V gene's germline CDR1 is MGHRA and CDR2 YSYEKL. The CDR3 covers 15 residues. V dropped 1 base and J dropped 6 bases, with 15 bases sitting between them.

The chain uses TRBV29-1 and TRBJ2-7, with 7 bases that match TRBD2. Trimming cost V 5 bases and J 4 bases; bases outside gene matches: 11. The CDR3 consists of 14 residues. The germline V gene has CDR1 SQVTM and CDR2 ANQGSEA. The CDR3 is CSVHTGGGSYEQYF. The DNA for the CDR3 is TGCAGCGTTCACACCGGCGGGGGAAGTTACGAGCAGTACTTC.

The genes are TRBV5-1 and TRBJ2-5, with 12 bases that match TRBD2. The CDR3 spans 18 residues. CDR1 is SGHRS, CDR2 YFSETQ, per germline. V shed 0 bases and J 2 bases; nucleotides not matched to a gene: 8. CDR3 nucleotide sequence: TGCGCCAGCAGCTTGGCCCAACTAGCGGGGGGCTTACAAGAGACCCAGTACTTC. This encodes CASSLAQLAGGLQETQYF.

The chain employs TRBV5-1 and TRBJ1-1, with D uncertain. Per germline, CDR1 SGHRS and CDR2 YFSETQ. The ends were cut back, 1 base at V and 2 bases at J, with 12 bases in the middle. This CDR3 comprises 15 residues. The CDR3 here is CASSLNAVINTEAFF. Written as DNA, the CDR3 is TGCGCCAGCAGCTTGAATGCGGTAATAAACACTGAAGCTTTCTTT.

The rearrangement joins TRBV15 to TRBJ1-3; D perhaps matches TRBD1 (6 bases). Trimming pared 4 bases from V and 0 bases from J, leaving 16 bases between. This CDR3 has 17 residues. Germline V gene data show CDR1 as LNHNV and CDR2 as YYDKDF (reference sequence). CDR3 residues: CATSTPRDKSSGNTIYF. CDR3 in DNA: TGTGCCACCAGCACCCCCCGGGACAAAAGCTCTGGAAACACCATATATTTT.

About this clone: This specimen includes other DNA sequences encoding the same CDR3. The V gene is TRBV14, the J gene TRBJ1-6; D might be TRBD1 (6 bases). The CDR3 extends over 14 amino acids. Trimming removed 0 bases from V and 6 bases from J, with 6 bases in between. CDR1 SGHDN and CDR2 FVKESK come from the germline V gene. As DNA, the CDR3 is TGTGCCAGCAGCCAAGACAGGGGTAATTCACCCCTCCACTTT. It translates to CASSQDRGNSPLHF.

The rearrangement joins TRBV15 to TRBJ1-1; 12 bases line up with TRBD1. CDR1 and CDR2 from the germline V gene are LNHNV and YYDKDF (reference sequence). CDR3 length: 16 amino acids. J was trimmed by 4 bases and V by 0 bases; bases with no gene match: 3. In nucleotides, the CDR3 is TGTGCCACCAGCAGAGAGGGACAGGGGGCGGGCACTGAAGCTTTCTTT. The encoded protein is CATSREGQGAGTEAFF.